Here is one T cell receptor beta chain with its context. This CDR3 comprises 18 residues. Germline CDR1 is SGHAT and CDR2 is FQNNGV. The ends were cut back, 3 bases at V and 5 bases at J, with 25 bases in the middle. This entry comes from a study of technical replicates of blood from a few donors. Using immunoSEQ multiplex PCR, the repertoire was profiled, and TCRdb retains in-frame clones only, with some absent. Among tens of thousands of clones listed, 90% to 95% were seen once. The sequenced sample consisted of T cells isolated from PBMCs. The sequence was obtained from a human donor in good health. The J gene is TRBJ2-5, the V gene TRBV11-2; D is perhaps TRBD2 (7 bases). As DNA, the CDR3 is TGTGCCAGCAGCTTCATTGGGCTTGTCCCGGGGGGCCCGGAGACCCAGTACTTC. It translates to CASSFIGLVPGGPETQYF.